This TCR beta chain was identified in a study of blood T cell repertoires in COVID-19. Enrolment of Seattle patients took place during active infection, and they were followed longitudinally. Germline trimming cut 7 bases from V and 1 base from J; bases unmatched to any gene: 10. The CDR3 spans 16 residues. Germline V lookup: CDR1 LNHDA, CDR2 SQIVND (reference sequence). Profiled with immunoSEQ multiplex PCR; TCRdb holds only in-frame clones, not every one. Of about 240,000 clones listed, about 88% are singletons. This chain uses TRBV19 with TRBJ1-1, with 9 positions matching TRBD1. The source of this sequence is a woman aged 50 to 65 with COVID-19, enrolled during active disease. Material: peripheral blood. The DNA of the CDR3 is TGTGCCAGTAAGACCGGGACAGGGAAAAGGAACACTGAAGCTTTCTTT. Translated: CASKTGTGKRNTEAFF.